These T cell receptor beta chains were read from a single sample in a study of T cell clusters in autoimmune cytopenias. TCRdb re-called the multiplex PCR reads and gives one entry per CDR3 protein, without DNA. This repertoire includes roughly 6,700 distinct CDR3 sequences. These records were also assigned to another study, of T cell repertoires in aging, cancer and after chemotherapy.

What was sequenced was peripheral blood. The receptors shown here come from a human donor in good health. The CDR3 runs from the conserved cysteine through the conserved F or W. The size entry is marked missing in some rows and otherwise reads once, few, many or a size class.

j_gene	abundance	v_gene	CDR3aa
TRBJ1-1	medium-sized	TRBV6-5	CASSYTQMRTEAFF
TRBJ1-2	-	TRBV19	CASSIRLAGAAYGYTF
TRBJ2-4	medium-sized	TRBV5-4	CASRTGGKNIQYF
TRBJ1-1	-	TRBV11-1	CASSRGQGWDTEAFF
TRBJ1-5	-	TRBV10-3	CAISESGGGYSNQPQHF
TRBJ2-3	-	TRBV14	CASSRRQGFTDTQYF
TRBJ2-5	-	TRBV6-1	CASSYWATQETQYF
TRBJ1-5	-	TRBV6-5	CASSERYNQPQHF
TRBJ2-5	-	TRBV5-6	CASTLWTSQETQYF
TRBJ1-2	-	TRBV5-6	CASSSPQRQGLGNGYTF
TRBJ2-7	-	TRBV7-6	CASSLFSGSYEQYF
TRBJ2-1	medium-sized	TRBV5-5	CASSWDPTSSLNEQFF
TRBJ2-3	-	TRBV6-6	CASSPTVDTQYF
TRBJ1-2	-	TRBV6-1	CASSAQGQWLVYGYTF
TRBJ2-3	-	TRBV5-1	CASSLGTSGSRTDTQYF
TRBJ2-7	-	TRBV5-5	CASSQDRSAPGEQYF
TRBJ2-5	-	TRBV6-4	CASSVFGSGETQYF
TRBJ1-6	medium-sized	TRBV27	CASRPGQTYNSPLHF
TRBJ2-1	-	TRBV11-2	CASSLVRLAGGNYNEQFF
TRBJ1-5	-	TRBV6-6	CASAPGKDQPQHF
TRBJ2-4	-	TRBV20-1	CSAQTGGASIQYF
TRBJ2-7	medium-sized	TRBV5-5	CASSFRLAGSPYEQYF
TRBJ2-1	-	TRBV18	CASSPSGLYNEQFF
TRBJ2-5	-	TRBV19	CASSEVSSKTQYF
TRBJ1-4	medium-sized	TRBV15	CATSAASNEKLFF
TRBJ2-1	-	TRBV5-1	CASSGVGSYNEQFF
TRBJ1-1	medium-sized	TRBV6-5	CASSSPALGTSEAFF
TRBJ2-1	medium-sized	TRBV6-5	CASSKGLAGGNEQFF
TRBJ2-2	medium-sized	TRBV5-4	CASSRHQDPGELFF
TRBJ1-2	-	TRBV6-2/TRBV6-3	CASSYSAGESYGYTF
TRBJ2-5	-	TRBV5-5	CASSLGGRGGRETQYF
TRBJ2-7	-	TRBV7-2	CASSLPQGANEQYF
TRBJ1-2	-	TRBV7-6	CASSPGTGRSYTF